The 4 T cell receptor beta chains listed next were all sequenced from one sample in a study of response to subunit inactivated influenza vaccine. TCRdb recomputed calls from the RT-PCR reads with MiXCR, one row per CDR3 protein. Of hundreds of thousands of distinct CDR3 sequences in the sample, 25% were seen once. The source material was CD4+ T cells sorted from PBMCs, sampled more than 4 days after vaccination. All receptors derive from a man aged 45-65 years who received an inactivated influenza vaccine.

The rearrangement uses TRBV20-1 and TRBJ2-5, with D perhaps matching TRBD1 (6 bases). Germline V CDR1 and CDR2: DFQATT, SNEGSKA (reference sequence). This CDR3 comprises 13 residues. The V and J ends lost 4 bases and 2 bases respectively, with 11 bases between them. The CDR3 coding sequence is TGCAGTGCTATCCGGACAGATCAAGAGACCCAGTACTTC. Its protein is CSAIRTDQETQYF.

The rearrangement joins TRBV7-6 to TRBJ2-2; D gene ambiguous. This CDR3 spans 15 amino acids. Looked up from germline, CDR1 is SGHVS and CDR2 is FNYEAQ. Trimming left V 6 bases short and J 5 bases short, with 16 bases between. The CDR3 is CASSHSLVGTGELFF. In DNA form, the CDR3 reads TGTGCCAGCAGTCATAGCCTAGTTGGGACCGGGGAGCTGTTTTTT.

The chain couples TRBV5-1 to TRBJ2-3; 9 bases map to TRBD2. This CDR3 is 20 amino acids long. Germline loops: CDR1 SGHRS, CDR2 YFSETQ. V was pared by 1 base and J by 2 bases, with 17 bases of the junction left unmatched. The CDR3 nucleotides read TGCGCCAGCAGCTTGTCCCGGCTAGCGGGATCTCTCCCATACACAGATACGCAGTATTTT. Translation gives CASSLSRLAGSLPYTDTQYF.

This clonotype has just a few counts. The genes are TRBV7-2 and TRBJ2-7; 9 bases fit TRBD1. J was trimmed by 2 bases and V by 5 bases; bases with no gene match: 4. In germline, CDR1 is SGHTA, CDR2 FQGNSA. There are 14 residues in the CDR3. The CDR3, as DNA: TGTGCCAGCAGCCGTGGGACAGGGCCCTACGAGCAGTACTTC. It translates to CASSRGTGPYEQYF.